The following is a T cell receptor (beta chain) sequence with its context. Its antigen remains unknown. These data are taken from a study of CD8 T cells in ankylosing spondylitis. Notes on the study in general: A TCR beta motif made of eight highly homologous variants seemed typical of ankylosing spondylitis blood. Relatively rare in peripheral blood, disease-linked clones were also CD8+. Within matched ankylosing spondylitis synovial fluid, disease-linked clones were reportedly significantly enriched. A number of the motif variants had already been described in reactive arthritis synovial fluid and blood.

In germline, CDR1 is SGHDT, CDR2 YYEEEE. Trimming took 2 bases from V and 2 from J, leaving 10 bases between them. CDR3 length: 14 residues. Quantitative 5'-RACE with molecular barcodes produced the TCR beta libraries. TCRdb redid the calling of the 5' RACE reads with MiXCR, one entry per CDR3 protein. The sample contains 390,000 or so distinct CDR3 sequences, 20% to 25% of which appear only once. V and J are TRBV5-6 and TRBJ2-5, with D unclear. What was sequenced was blood, either unsorted or a sorted T cell fraction (not recorded which). This TCR was recovered from a male donor with ankylosing spondylitis. CDR3 protein: CASSFDLVQETQYF. Written as DNA, the CDR3 is TGTGCCAGCAGCTTTGATCTGGTACAAGAGACCCAGTACTTC. The full variable domain, its missing parts supplied by reference TRBV5-6 and TRBJ2-5, is DAGVTQSPTHLIKTRGQQVTLRCSPKSGHDTVSWYQQALGQGPQFIFQYYEEEERQRGNFPDRFSGHQFPNYSSELNVNALLLGDSALYLCASSFDLVQETQYFGPGTRLLVL.